The rows below give T cell receptor beta chains drawn from one sample of a study of blood T cell repertoires in COVID-19. Produced via immunoSEQ multiplex PCR; TCRdb's table is partial and in-frame only. The data show some 360,000 clones, over 75% seen once. Material for sequencing was peripheral blood. The receptors were gathered from a woman aged 60-75 years with COVID-19, enrolled during active disease. Each CDR3 is given with its conserved first and last residue. A D gene is named only where the DNA matches it firmly. Size is stated for part of the rows, as once, few or many counts, or as a class when the clone is expanded.

>-|TRBJ2-2|TRBV19|TRBD2
CASSNIAGTGELFF
TGTGCCAGTAGTAATATAGCGGGGACCGGGGAGCTGTTTTTT
>once|TRBJ2-1|TRBV7-3|TRBD2
CASSLVVAGGHNEQFF
TGTGCCAGCAGCTTAGTTGTAGCGGGGGGCCACAATGAGCAGTTCTTC
>-|TRBJ2-1|TRBV5-5|-
CASVPNWNYGSEQFF
TGTGCCAGCGTCCCGAACTGGAACTACGGGAGTGAGCAGTTCTTC
>-|TRBJ1-2|TRBV15|TRBD1
CATRDRGVGYTF
TGTGCCACCCGGGACAGGGGGGTTGGCTACACCTTC
>-|TRBJ2-1|TRBV4-1|TRBD2
CASSLSGGANNEQFF
TGCGCCAGCAGCCTTAGCGGGGGGGCAAACAATGAGCAGTTCTTC
>-|TRBJ1-4|TRBV5-5|-
CASSFSTNEKLFF
TGTGCCAGCAGCTTTTCGACTAATGAAAAACTGTTTTTT
>-|TRBJ1-1|TRBV7-9|TRBD1
CASSLQGAMNTEAFF
TGTGCCAGCAGCTTACAGGGGGCAATGAACACTGAAGCTTTCTTT
>-|TRBJ2-5|TRBV21-1|-
CASSNRRGEETQYF
TGTGCCAGCAGCAACCGGCGGGGGGAGGAGACCCAGTACTTC
>few|TRBJ2-2|TRBV24-1|-
CATRDISNTGELFF
TGTGCCACCCGGGACATCTCGAACACCGGGGAGCTGTTTTTT
>-|TRBJ1-2|TRBV5-1|TRBD1
CASSLGTGSYGYTF
TGCGCCAGCAGCTTAGGGACAGGCTCCTATGGCTACACCTTC
>-|TRBJ1-2|TRBV7-9|-
CASSLVAASYGYTF
TGTGCCAGCAGCTTAGTAGCCGCAAGCTACGGCTACACCTTC
>-|TRBJ2-5|TRBV7-3|-
CASSLGRTMGQETQYF
TGTGCCAGCAGCTTAGGTCGGACTATGGGGCAAGAGACCCAGTACTTC
>-|TRBJ2-7|TRBV6-6|TRBD1
CASSRPGQGGYEQYF
TGTGCCAGCAGTAGACCGGGACAGGGGGGGTACGAGCAGTACTTC
>-|TRBJ1-2|TRBV4-2|-
CASSQDPGGADYGYTF
TGTGCCAGCAGCCAAGATCCGGGGGGCGCCGACTATGGCTACACCTTC
>once|TRBJ1-5|TRBV5-4|TRBD1
CASSLDRGQNQPQHF
TGTGCCAGCAGCTTGGACAGGGGACAGAATCAGCCCCAGCATTTT
>once|TRBJ1-1|TRBV19|-
CASNSHAAGAEAFF
TGTGCCAGTAATAGCCACGCGGCAGGGGCTGAAGCTTTCTTT
>-|TRBJ2-1|TRBV19|-
CASSISTYNEQFF
TGTGCCAGTAGTATATCAACCTACAATGAGCAGTTCTTC
>once|TRBJ2-3|TRBV6-6|-
CASSSNARTDTQYF
TGTGCCAGCAGTAGTAATGCGCGCACAGATACGCAGTATTTT
>-|TRBJ2-3|TRBV6-5|TRBD2
CASSLSRGGGDTQYF
TGTGCCAGCAGTCTTTCGCGGGGGGGCGGAGATACGCAGTATTTT
>once|TRBJ1-4|TRBV15|TRBD1
CATSRDRDRVREKLFF
TGTGCCACCAGCAGAGACCGGGACAGGGTTCGCGAAAAACTGTTTTTT
>-|TRBJ2-3|TRBV5-4|TRBD1
CASSPRGQGTDTQYF
TGTGCCAGCAGCCCCAGAGGACAGGGCACAGATACGCAGTATTTT
>-|TRBJ2-4|TRBV6-5|-
CASSSGTPNIQYF
TGTGCCAGCAGCTCCGGGACTCCAAACATTCAGTACTTC
>-|TRBJ1-2|TRBV6-5|-
CASSYSSGPSYGYTF
TGTGCCAGCAGTTACTCGTCAGGGCCCTCCTATGGCTACACCTTC
>-|TRBJ2-7|TRBV19|TRBD1
CASSMGTGGTYEQYF
TGTGCCAGTAGTATGGGGACAGGGGGCACCTACGAGCAGTACTTC